The 22 T cell receptor beta chains below all came from one sample that was sequenced in a study of graft-versus-host responses after intestinal transplantation. Plates contained roughly 200,000 CFSE-labeled responder cells and roughly 200,000 irradiated, violet-dye-labeled stimulator cells. Libraries were prepared by immunoSEQ multiplex PCR; TCRdb keeps only in-frame clonotypes and omits some of them. The table records 10,000 to 15,000 clones, roughly 37% of them present only once. The material sequenced was alloreactive CD8+ T cells from a mixed lymphocyte reaction culture, taken before intestinal transplant. The sample's subset: CFSE-low proliferating T cells sorted from approximately 6-day pre-transplant mixed lymphocyte reaction (GvH or HvG direction). The origin of the receptors is a human patient who received an intestinal transplant.

This rearrangement joins TRBV20-1 to TRBJ2-7, with no clear D. Germline CDR1 and CDR2: DFQATT and SNEGSKA (reference sequence). This CDR3 has 11 residues. V lost 0 bases and J lost 4, with 4 bases in between. The CDR3 reads CSARESYEQYF. The CDR3 region has the DNA TGCAGTGCTAGAGAGTCGTACGAGCAGTACTTC.

The chain carries TRBV7-3 and TRBJ2-3, with 13 bases that match TRBD2. CDR3 size: 17 residues. V shed 2 bases, J shed 1 base, and the junction held 3 bases outside the gene matches. Germline V gene data show CDR1 as SGHTA and CDR2 as FQGTGA. The CDR3 sequence: CASSLLGTSGGTDTQYF. The CDR3 DNA reads TGTGCCAGCAGCTTATTAGGGACTAGCGGGGGCACAGATACGCAGTATTTT.

In its sample, this clone was seen a few times. The chain joins TRBV27 to TRBJ2-1, with 9 bases identical to TRBD1. This CDR3 is built from 15 residues. Germline values: CDR1 MNHEY, CDR2 SMNVEV (reference sequence). The junction had 8 bases not matched to a gene; V was cut back by 0 bases and J by 11 bases. CDR3 sequence (DNA): TGTGCCAGCAGTTTATCAGGGACAGGGCAATCTAAGCAGTTCTTC. Amino acids: CASSLSGTGQSKQFF.

In its sample, this clone was seen a few times. The chain employs TRBV27 and TRBJ2-3; TRBD2 might be the D (5 bases). Germline V lookup: CDR1 MNHEY, CDR2 SMNVEV (reference sequence). The CDR3 runs 14 residues. V lost 2 bases and J lost 5, with 11 bases in between. The CDR3 DNA is TGTGCCAGCAGTTTAGGAGGCGGGCTAGATACGCAGTATTTT. Amino acids: CASSLGGGLDTQYF.

This chain uses TRBV6-5 with TRBJ2-7; 10 bases are shared with TRBD2. The CDR3 covers 15 residues. Looked up from germline, CDR1 is MNHEY and CDR2 is SVGAGI. V lost 5 bases to trimming and J lost 2 bases; unmatched junction nucleotides: 6. CDR3 in amino acids: CASSVATSGTYEQYF. CDR3 nucleotide sequence: TGTGCCAGCAGTGTGGCCACTAGCGGGACCTACGAGCAGTACTTC.

This clone was observed once. The V gene is TRBV13, the J gene TRBJ1-2; unclear D gene. The CDR3 runs 12 residues. V dropped 5 bases and J dropped 12 bases, with 16 bases sitting between them. Germline values: CDR1 PRHDT, CDR2 FYEKMQ (reference sequence). CDR3 region: CASSAGGNPNTF. For the CDR3, the DNA is TGTGCCAGCAGCGCCGGAGGGAACCCAAACACCTTC.

This clone has a handful of counts. This chain uses TRBV6-5 with TRBJ1-2; perhaps TRBD1 as D (6 bases). Trimming took 6 bases from V and 4 from J, leaving 18 bases between them. The length of the CDR3 is 15 residues. Per germline, CDR1 MNHEY and CDR2 SVGAGI. The CDR3 spells CASRNTPRGPYGYTF. CDR3 DNA sequence: TGTGCCAGCAGAAACACACCGCGGGGGCCCTATGGCTACACCTTC.

The V gene is TRBV2, the J gene TRBJ2-1; 10 nucleotides align to TRBD2. The V gene's germline CDR1 is SNHLY and CDR2 FYNNEI. V trimming: 11 bases; J trimming: 3 bases; junction bases outside the gene matches: 7. The CDR3 extends over 14 amino acids. Here the CDR3 DNA reads TGTGCCGTCCGACTAGCGGGCGGCTACAATGAGCAGTTCTTC. Translated, it gives CAVRLAGGYNEQFF.

Sample share makes this clone large. The rearrangement joins TRBV4-2 to TRBJ2-7; perhaps D is TRBD1 or TRBD2 (5 bases each). V was clipped by 3 bases and J by 2 bases, with 14 bases between them. CDR3 length equals 15 residues. In germline, CDR1 is LGHNA, CDR2 YNFKEQ. CDR3: CASSQFGTYTYEQYF. The CDR3 coding sequence is TGTGCCAGCAGCCAGTTCGGGACCTATACCTACGAGCAGTACTTC.

This clone was recorded a few times. The chain links TRBV7-3 to TRBJ2-5; TRBD2 agrees at 7 bases. J gave up 3 bases and V 6 bases, and 4 bases lay outside the gene matches. Germline V lookup: CDR1 SGHTA, CDR2 FQGTGA. The CDR3 extends over 13 amino acids. The chain's CDR3 is CASRLTSEETQYF. The CDR3 region has the DNA TGTGCCAGCAGACTAACTAGCGAAGAGACCCAGTACTTC.

The chain links TRBV9 to TRBJ2-2, with TRBD2 identical over 11 bases. Germline V gene sequence: CDR1 SGDLS, CDR2 YYNGEE. The CDR3 is 21 residues long. The J segment lost 7 bases and the V segment lost 4 bases, leaving 24 bases of the junction unmatched. CDR3 nucleotide sequence: TGTGCCAGCAGCATCAATAGCGGGAGGGCCCTCACGGAAAGCATCAGCGGGGAGCTGTTTTTT. Protein: CASSINSGRALTESISGELFF.

The rearrangement links TRBV15 to TRBJ2-5; possibly TRBD1 for D (6 bases). V was shortened by 3 bases and J by 1 base, with 15 bases between the two germline ends. Germline V gene sequence: CDR1 LNHNV, CDR2 YYDKDF (reference sequence). The CDR3 has 16 amino acids. CDR3 DNA sequence: TGTGCCACCAGCAGCTCTCAGGGGAACTTCCAAGAGACCCAGTACTTC. Translated, it gives CATSSSQGNFQETQYF.

This clone has just a few counts. This chain joins TRBV7-9 and TRBJ2-7; D is possibly TRBD2 (5 bases). The ends were cut back, 3 bases at V and 2 bases at J, with 11 bases in the middle. This CDR3 has 14 amino acids. Per the germline V gene, CDR1 is SEHNR and CDR2 is FQNEAQ (reference sequence). CDR3 DNA sequence: TGTGCCAGCAGCTTCAGGACGGGAACCTACGAGCAGTACTTC. It is translated as CASSFRTGTYEQYF.

The chain links TRBV6-6 to TRBJ2-7; TRBD2 aligns across 13 bases. The V gene's germline CDR1 is MNHNY and CDR2 SVGAGI (reference sequence). The ends lost 6 bases at V and 2 bases at J; junction bases unmatched: 4. CDR3 length: 15 residues. CDR3 sequence: CASRFGLAGAYEQYF. The CDR3 nucleotides are TGTGCCAGCAGGTTCGGACTAGCGGGAGCCTACGAGCAGTACTTC.

The rearrangement links TRBV11-2 to TRBJ1-6; D is possibly TRBD1 (6 bases). Per germline, CDR1 SGHAT and CDR2 FQNNGV. This CDR3 contains 16 residues. Trimming left V 0 bases short and J 13 bases short, with 19 bases between. The CDR3 region has the DNA TGTGCCAGCAGCTTAGACCCTGTTCGTCGTGGGGGCCCCCTCCACTTT. Translating it yields CASSLDPVRRGGPLHF.

V is TRBV19 and J is TRBJ2-7; TRBD1 aligns across 9 bases. The length of the CDR3 is 14 residues. Germline lookup yields CDR1 LNHDA and CDR2 SQIVND (reference sequence). Unmatched junction bases numbered 1, after V lost 3 bases and J lost 1 base. Here the CDR3 reads CASSMGTGSYEQYF. CDR3 in DNA: TGTGCCAGTAGTATGGGGACAGGGTCCTACGAGCAGTACTTC.

This chain uses TRBV5-8 with TRBJ2-7; 11 nucleotides agree with TRBD1. Germline V lookup: CDR1 SGHTS, CDR2 YDEGEE. V gave up 4 bases and J gave up 4 bases; unmatched junction bases: 10. The CDR3 extends over 16 amino acids. The CDR3 region is CASSLGQGVTRYEQYF. CDR3 bases: TGTGCCAGCAGCCTGGGACAGGGGGTCACGAGGTACGAGCAGTACTTC.

This clone showed up just a few times. This chain joins TRBV27 and TRBJ1-2, with 9 bases identical to TRBD1. From germline, CDR1 is MNHEY and CDR2 SMNVEV (reference sequence). After removal of 6 bases from V and 6 bases from J, the junction contained 14 bases not matched to a gene. This CDR3 spans 16 amino acids. Here the CDR3 reads CASSPNPGQGIHGYTF. The DNA for the CDR3 is TGTGCCAGCAGCCCAAATCCGGGACAGGGAATTCATGGCTACACCTTC.

J is TRBJ2-1 and V is TRBV14; TRBD2 matches at 7 bases. The V segment lost 2 bases and the J segment 5 bases; nucleotides outside the gene matches: 6. In germline, CDR1 is SGHDN, CDR2 FVKESK. The CDR3 is 15 amino acids. CDR3 nucleotides: TGTGCCAGCAGCCAAAGCGGGACCTTGAACAATGAGCAGTTCTTC. This codes for CASSQSGTLNNEQFF.

The rearrangement joins TRBV11-3 to TRBJ1-2, with 9 bases aligning to TRBD1. The CDR3 covers 13 residues. Germline trimming cut 4 bases from V and 8 bases from J; bases unmatched to any gene: 5. The V gene's germline CDR1 is SGHNT and CDR2 YENEEA. This CDR3 is CASSSWTGDGYTF. The CDR3 DNA sequence: TGTGCCAGCAGCTCCTGGACAGGGGACGGCTACACCTTC.

This clone appeared a single time. The V call is TRBV4-1, the J call TRBJ1-5, with D possibly being TRBD1 (5 bases). This CDR3 is built from 19 residues. CDR1 and CDR2 from the germline V gene are MGHRA and YSYEKL. The germline V and J ends were trimmed by 4 bases and 0 bases, with 22 bases remaining between them. CDR3 residues: CASSRGWGPLPHSNQPQHF. In nucleotides, the CDR3 is TGCGCCAGCAGCCGCGGATGGGGACCCTTACCTCATAGCAATCAGCCCCAGCATTTT.

The rearrangement uses TRBV7-3 and TRBJ1-5; maybe TRBD1 (5 bases). Deletions cut 10 bases from V and 7 bases from J, with 14 bases between. The CDR3 consists of 12 residues. Germline CDR1 reads SGHTA; CDR2 reads FQGTGA. The CDR3 protein is CAIFRGEQPQHF. In DNA, the CDR3 is TGTGCCATCTTCCGGGGGGAGCAGCCCCAGCATTTT.